This entry concerns a single TCR beta chain. The source of the sample is a study of shared clonotypes between healthy human individuals. Germline loops: CDR1 SGHRS, CDR2 YFSETQ. This CDR3 spans 15 amino acids. V lost 1 base and J 0 bases, leaving 8 bases between the germline ends. Here immunoSEQ multiplex PCR was the method, and the copy in TCRdb shows in-frame clones only, minus some. The table records fewer than 500,000 clones, over 60% of them present only once. The source is a woman aged 40 to 50 in good health. Some clones in this sample may be carry-over from other donors' samples. Sequencing was carried out using PBMCs. The rearrangement uses TRBV5-1 and TRBJ2-1; a possible D gene is TRBD1 (5 bases). CDR3 protein: CASSLSGPSYNEQFF. CDR3 DNA: TGCGCCAGCAGCTTGTCAGGGCCCTCCTACAATGAGCAGTTCTTC. Full variable domain (outside the CDR3, taken from reference TRBV5-1 and TRBJ2-1): KAGVTQTPRYLIKTRGQQVTLSCSPISGHRSVSWYQQTPGQGLQFLFEYFSETQRNKGNFPGRFSGRQFSNSRSEMNVSTLELGDSALYLCASSLSGPSYNEQFFGPGTRLTVL.